Listed below are T cell receptor beta chains from one sample, sequenced in a study of blood T cell repertoires in COVID-19. Generated by immunoSEQ multiplex PCR, the TCRdb table keeps only in-frame clones and is missing some. Found here are roughly 230,000 clones, approximately 82% of them singletons; the top ten hold around 7.9%. Specimen: peripheral blood. The receptors derive from a man aged 35 to 55 with active or convalescent COVID-19. Both conserved end residues are part of each CDR3. Each record gives: J gene, V gene, clone size, D gene, CDR3 protein, CDR3 DNA. D genes are given only for firm matches. Size values are once, few and many counts, or a class for expanded clones, and some rows have none.

>TRBJ2-5|TRBV12-3/TRBV12-4|NA|NA
CASSLGGQETQYF
TGTGCCAGCAGTTTAGGCGGCCAAGAGACCCAGTACTTC
>TRBJ2-2|TRBV24-1|NA|TRBD2
CATSDLRTSGGTGELFF
TGTGCCACCAGTGATTTACGGACTAGCGGGGGGACCGGGGAGCTGTTTTTT
>TRBJ1-2|TRBV19|NA|NA
CAGWGGYGYTF
TGTGCCGGGTGGGGCGGCTATGGCTACACCTTC
>TRBJ2-3|TRBV9|NA|TRBD2
CASSVRPSGDTQYF
TGTGCCAGCAGCGTACGTCCTAGCGGAGATACGCAGTATTTT
>TRBJ1-4|TRBV2|NA|NA
CASWTHGNEKLFF
TGTGCCAGCTGGACTCATGGAAATGAAAAACTGTTTTTT
>TRBJ2-2|TRBV9|NA|NA
CASSVGTGANTGELFF
TGTGCCAGCAGCGTAGGAACAGGTGCAAACACCGGGGAGCTGTTTTTT
>TRBJ1-5|TRBV9|NA|NA
CASSVAPNQPQHF
TGTGCCAGCAGCGTAGCCCCTAATCAGCCCCAGCATTTT
>TRBJ1-4|TRBV5-4|NA|NA
CASGIGQGNEKLFF
TGTGCCAGCGGAATCGGGCAGGGTAATGAAAAACTGTTTTTT
>TRBJ2-2|TRBV18|NA|TRBD2
CASSRTSGNTGELFF
TGTGCCAGCTCTCGGACTAGCGGAAACACCGGGGAGCTGTTTTTT
>TRBJ1-5|TRBV3-1/TRBV3-2|NA|TRBD1
CASSPDGTGAHQPQHF
TGTGCCAGCAGCCCAGACGGGACAGGGGCTCATCAGCCCCAGCATTTT
>TRBJ2-7|TRBV7-9|NA|NA
CASSPLHEQYF
TGTGCCAGCAGCCCGCTACACGAGCAGTACTTC
>TRBJ2-5|TRBV19|once|NA
CASSGQGGATQYF
TGTGCCAGTTCCGGGCAGGGTGGTGCGACCCAGTACTTC
>TRBJ2-7|TRBV9|NA|TRBD2
CASSQTSGGPLYEQYF
TGTGCCAGCAGCCAGACTAGCGGGGGGCCCCTCTACGAGCAGTACTTC
>TRBJ2-1|TRBV24-1|NA|NA
CATSDFGADNEQFF
TGTGCCACCAGTGATTTTGGAGCAGACAATGAGCAGTTCTTC
>TRBJ1-5|TRBV4-1|NA|NA
CASSQDRGGVEPQHF
TGCGCCAGCAGCCAAGATAGGGGGGGCGTCGAGCCCCAGCATTTT
>TRBJ2-7|TRBV6-5|NA|NA
CASNLGGAAYEQYF
TGTGCCAGCAACCTGGGGGGGGCTGCCTACGAGCAGTACTTC
>TRBJ2-1|TRBV6-5|NA|TRBD2
CASSYPSGNEQFF
TGTGCCAGCAGTTACCCTAGCGGCAATGAGCAGTTCTTC
>TRBJ2-7|TRBV10-3|NA|TRBD2
CAISESAGLAGYYEQYF
TGTGCCATCAGTGAGTCGGCGGGACTAGCGGGATACTACGAGCAGTACTTC
>TRBJ1-2|TRBV10-2|NA|NA
CASSSRGNYGYTF
TGCGCCAGCAGTTCCCGGGGTAATTACGGCTACACCTTC
>TRBJ2-1|TRBV7-9|NA|NA
CASSLGTVSYNEQFF
TGTGCCAGCAGCTTAGGGACAGTTTCCTACAATGAGCAGTTCTTC
>TRBJ2-5|TRBV9|few|TRBD2
CASSVDAGEGGETQYF
TGTGCCAGCAGCGTAGACGCGGGAGAGGGCGGGGAGACCCAGTACTTC
>TRBJ2-1|TRBV6-5|NA|NA
CASNPSADEQFF
TGTGCCAGCAATCCGTCGGCGGATGAGCAGTTCTTC
>TRBJ1-1|TRBV6-6|NA|NA
CASSYAESNTEAFF
TGTGCCAGCAGTTACGCAGAATCGAACACTGAAGCTTTCTTT
>TRBJ1-5|TRBV6-5|NA|TRBD1
CASSSHRGGSNQPQHF
TGTGCCAGCAGTTCTCACAGGGGCGGTAGCAATCAGCCCCAGCATTTT
>TRBJ2-5|TRBV5-1|NA|NA
CASSLRQALQETQYF
TGCGCCAGCAGCTTACGCCAGGCCCTTCAAGAGACCCAGTACTTC
>TRBJ2-7|TRBV11-2|NA|NA
CASSLRGGSYEQYF
TGTGCCAGCAGCTTAAGGGGGGGTTCCTACGAGCAGTACTTC
>TRBJ1-4|TRBV10-3|NA|NA
CATKSGAREKLFF
TGTGCCACCAAGAGCGGGGCGCGAGAAAAACTGTTTTTT
>TRBJ1-2|TRBV7-9|NA|TRBD1
CASSPRTGPYGYTF
TGTGCCAGCAGCCCGCGGACAGGACCCTATGGCTACACCTTC
>TRBJ1-1|TRBV7-8|NA|NA
CASSPYRVGNTEAFF
TGTGCCAGCAGCCCCTACAGGGTGGGGAACACTGAAGCTTTCTTT
>TRBJ1-4|TRBV4-1|NA|NA
CASSFSATATNEKLFF
TGCGCCAGCAGCTTTTCAGCTACAGCAACTAATGAAAAACTGTTTTTT
>TRBJ2-1|TRBV5-1|once|TRBD2
CASSPPGLAGVGEQFF
TGCGCCAGCAGCCCACCGGGACTAGCGGGAGTTGGTGAGCAGTTCTTC
>TRBJ1-2|TRBV30|NA|TRBD1
CAWRTQGYGYTF
TGTGCCTGGAGAACACAGGGGTATGGCTACACCTTC
>TRBJ1-5|TRBV6-5|once|TRBD1
CASRGGRSQPQHF
TGTGCCAGCAGAGGGGGCAGAAGTCAGCCCCAGCATTTT
>TRBJ2-3|TRBV3-1/TRBV3-2|NA|TRBD2
CASSQGRTSGTDTQYF
TGTGCCAGCAGCCAAGGACGGACTAGCGGCACAGATACGCAGTATTTT
>TRBJ2-7|TRBV18|few|TRBD2
CASQGTSGSGEQYF
TGTGCCAGCCAAGGGACTAGCGGGAGTGGCGAGCAGTACTTC
>TRBJ2-3|TRBV5-1|NA|NA
CASSSPSGDTQYF
TGCGCCAGCAGCTCGCCCAGCGGAGATACGCAGTATTTT
>TRBJ1-6|TRBV6-1|NA|NA
CASSEIVTGGNSPLHF
TGTGCCAGCAGTGAAATCGTCACAGGTGGTAATTCACCCCTCCACTTT
>TRBJ2-3|TRBV19|few|TRBD2
CASSLAGTSSLWGTDTQYF
TGTGCCAGTAGCTTAGCGGGGACATCTTCCCTCTGGGGCACAGATACGCAGTATTTT
>TRBJ2-7|TRBV14|NA|NA
CASGRNTPYEQYF
TGTGCCAGCGGGAGAAACACCCCCTACGAGCAGTACTTC
>TRBJ1-4|TRBV7-2|NA|TRBD1
CASSYRDSSNEKLFF
TGTGCCAGCAGCTACCGGGACAGCTCGAATGAAAAACTGTTTTTT
>TRBJ2-7|TRBV7-2|once|TRBD2
CASSLEWTSGLYEQYF
TGTGCCAGCAGCTTAGAATGGACTAGCGGATTATACGAGCAGTACTTC
>TRBJ1-3|TRBV30|NA|TRBD1
CAWSVTGAGNTIYF
TGTGCCTGGAGTGTGACAGGGGCTGGAAACACCATATATTTT
>TRBJ1-4|TRBV4-1|once|NA
CASLANEKLFF
TGCGCCAGCTTAGCTAATGAAAAACTGTTTTTT
>TRBJ1-2|TRBV11-3|NA|NA
CASSLDSTGGYTF
TGTGCCAGCAGCTTAGATAGCACGGGAGGCTACACCTTC
>TRBJ2-2|TRBV10-3|many|NA
CAISESRAYTGELFF
TGTGCCATCAGTGAGTCGAGGGCGTACACCGGGGAGCTGTTTTTT
>TRBJ1-1|TRBV7-2|NA|NA
CASSLAAGLDTEAFF
TGTGCCAGCAGCTTAGCGGCGGGACTGGACACTGAAGCTTTCTTT
>TRBJ1-5|TRBV24-1|medium-sized|NA
CATGEGGPQHF
TGTGCCACCGGAGAGGGTGGGCCCCAGCATTTT
>TRBJ1-2|TRBV5-6|NA|NA
CASSFPTGVEGYTF
TGTGCCAGCAGCTTTCCGACAGGAGTAGAAGGCTACACCTTC
>TRBJ2-1|TRBV11-3|NA|TRBD2
CASSLKSGGLIYNEQFF
TGTGCCAGCAGCTTAAAATCGGGGGGACTAATTTACAATGAGCAGTTCTTC
>TRBJ2-5|TRBV6-2/TRBV6-3|NA|TRBD1
CASSYGDSQETQYF
TGTGCCAGCAGTTACGGGGACAGCCAAGAGACCCAGTACTTC
>TRBJ1-1|TRBV30|NA|NA
CAWSVETGLKNTEAFF
TGTGCCTGGAGTGTCGAGACAGGATTAAAGAACACTGAAGCTTTCTTT
>TRBJ2-7|TRBV25-1|many|NA
CASSENLGRGQGYEQYF
TGTGCCAGCAGTGAAAACTTAGGCAGGGGTCAAGGTTACGAGCAGTACTTC
>TRBJ2-7|TRBV25-1|NA|NA
CASSWGRLDEQYF
TGTGCCAGCAGTTGGGGGCGGTTGGACGAGCAGTACTTC
>TRBJ2-7|TRBV6-1|NA|TRBD1
CASSEALTGSSIEQYF
TGTGCCAGCAGTGAAGCGCTGACAGGGAGTTCGATCGAGCAGTACTTC
>TRBJ1-6|TRBV28|NA|TRBD1
CASSPSQGVDNSPLHF
TGTGCCAGCAGTCCGAGTCAGGGGGTGGATAATTCACCCCTCCACTTT
>TRBJ2-7|TRBV28|once|NA
CASSSIGTYIYEQYF
TGTGCCAGCAGTTCTATCGGGACATATATCTACGAGCAGTACTTC
>TRBJ1-1|TRBV12-5|NA|NA
CASGLDSLEAFF
TGTGCTAGTGGACTGGACAGCCTTGAAGCTTTCTTT
>TRBJ1-4|TRBV5-1|NA|NA
CASSMREDEKLFF
TGCGCCAGCAGCATGAGGGAAGATGAAAAACTGTTTTTT
>TRBJ1-4|TRBV13|few|TRBD1
CASSPRERGQSNEKLFF
TGTGCCAGCAGCCCGCGGGAAAGGGGGCAGAGTAATGAAAAACTGTTTTTT
>TRBJ2-3|TRBV10-2|NA|TRBD2
CASSPGGPADTQYF
TGCGCCAGCAGCCCGGGGGGGCCGGCAGATACGCAGTATTTT